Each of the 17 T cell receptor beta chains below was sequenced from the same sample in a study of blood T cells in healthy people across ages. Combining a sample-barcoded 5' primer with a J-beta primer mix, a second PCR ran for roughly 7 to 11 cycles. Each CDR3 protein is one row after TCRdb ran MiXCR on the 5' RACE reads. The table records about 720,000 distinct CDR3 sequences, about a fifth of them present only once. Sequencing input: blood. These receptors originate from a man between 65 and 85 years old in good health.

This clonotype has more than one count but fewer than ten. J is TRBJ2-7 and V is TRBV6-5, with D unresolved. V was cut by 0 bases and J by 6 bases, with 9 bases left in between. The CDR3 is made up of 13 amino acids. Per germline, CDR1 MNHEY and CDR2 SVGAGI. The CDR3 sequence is CASSYSTGGEQYF. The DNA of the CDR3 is TGTGCCAGCAGTTACTCGACTGGCGGCGAGCAGTACTTC.

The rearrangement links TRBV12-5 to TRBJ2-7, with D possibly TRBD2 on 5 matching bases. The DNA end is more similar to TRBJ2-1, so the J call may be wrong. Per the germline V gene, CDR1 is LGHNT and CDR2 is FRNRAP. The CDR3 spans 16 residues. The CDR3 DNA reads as TGTGCTAGTGGTTTCCCAGGCCCCACCGGGGTCAATGAGCAGTTCTTC. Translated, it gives CASGFPGPTGVNEQFF.

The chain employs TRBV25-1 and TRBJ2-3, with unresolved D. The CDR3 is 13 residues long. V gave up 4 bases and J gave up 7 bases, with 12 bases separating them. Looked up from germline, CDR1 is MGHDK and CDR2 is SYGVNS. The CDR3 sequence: CASSAPATHTQYF. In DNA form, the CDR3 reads TGTGCCAGCAGTGCTCCGGCGACGCATACGCAGTATTTT. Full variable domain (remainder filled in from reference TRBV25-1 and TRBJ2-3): EADIYQTPRYLVIGTGKKITLECSQTMGHDKMYWYQQDPGMELHLIHYSYGVNSTEKGDLSSESTVSRIRTEHFPLTLESARPSHTSQYLCASSAPATHTQYFGPGTRLTVL.

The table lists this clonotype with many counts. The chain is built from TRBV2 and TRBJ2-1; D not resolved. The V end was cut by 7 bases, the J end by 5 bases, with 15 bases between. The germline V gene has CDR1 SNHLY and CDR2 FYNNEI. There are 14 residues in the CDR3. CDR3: CASNDGVLNNEQFF. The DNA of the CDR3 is TGTGCCAGCAACGATGGGGTTCTTAACAATGAGCAGTTCTTC.

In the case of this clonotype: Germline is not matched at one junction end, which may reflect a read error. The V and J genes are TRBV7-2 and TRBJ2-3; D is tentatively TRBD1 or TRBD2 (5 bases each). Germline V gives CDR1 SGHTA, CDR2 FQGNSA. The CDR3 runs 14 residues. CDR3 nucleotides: TGTGCCAGCAGCTCACAAGTGGGGGTAGATACGCGGTATTTT. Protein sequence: CASSSQVGVDTRYF.

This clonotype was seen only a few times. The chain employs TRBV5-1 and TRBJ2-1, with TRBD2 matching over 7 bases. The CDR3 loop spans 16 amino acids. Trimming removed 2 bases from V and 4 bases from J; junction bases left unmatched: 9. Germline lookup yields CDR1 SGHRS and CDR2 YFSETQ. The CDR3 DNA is TGCGCCAGCAGCTTCGACGGGGGGTCCGGGTACAATGAGCAGTTCTTC. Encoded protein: CASSFDGGSGYNEQFF.

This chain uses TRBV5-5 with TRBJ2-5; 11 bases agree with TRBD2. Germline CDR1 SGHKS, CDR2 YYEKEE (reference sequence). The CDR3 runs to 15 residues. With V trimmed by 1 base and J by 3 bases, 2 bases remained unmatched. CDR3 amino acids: CASSLLSGGEETQYF. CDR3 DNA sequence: TGTGCCAGCAGCTTGCTTAGCGGGGGGGAAGAGACCCAGTACTTC.

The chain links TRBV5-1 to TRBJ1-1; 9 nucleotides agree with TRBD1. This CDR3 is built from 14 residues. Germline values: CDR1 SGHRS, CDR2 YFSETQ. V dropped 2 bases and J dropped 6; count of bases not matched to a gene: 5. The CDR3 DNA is TGCGCCAGCAGCTTACAGGGGGCCGACTCTGAAGCTTTCTTT. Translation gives CASSLQGADSEAFF.

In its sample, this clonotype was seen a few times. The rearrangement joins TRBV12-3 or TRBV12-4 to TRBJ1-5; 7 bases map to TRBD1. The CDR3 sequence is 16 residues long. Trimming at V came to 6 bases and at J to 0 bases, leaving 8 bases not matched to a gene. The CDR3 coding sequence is TGTGCCAGCAGAAGCGGGACAGCGTATAGCAATCAGCCCCAGCATTTT. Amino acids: CASRSGTAYSNQPQHF.

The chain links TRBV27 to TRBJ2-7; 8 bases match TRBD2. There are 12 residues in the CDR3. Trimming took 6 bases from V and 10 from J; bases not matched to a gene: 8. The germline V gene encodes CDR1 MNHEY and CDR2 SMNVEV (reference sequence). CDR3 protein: CASRGLVTRQYV. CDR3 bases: TGTGCCAGCAGGGGACTAGTTACCCGTCAGTACGTC.

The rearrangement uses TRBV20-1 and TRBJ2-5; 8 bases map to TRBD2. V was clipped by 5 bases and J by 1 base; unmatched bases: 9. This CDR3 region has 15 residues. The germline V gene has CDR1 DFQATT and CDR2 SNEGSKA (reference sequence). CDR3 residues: CSAPRTSSAQETQYF. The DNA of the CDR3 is TGCAGTGCTCCGAGGACTAGCAGCGCCCAAGAGACCCAGTACTTC.

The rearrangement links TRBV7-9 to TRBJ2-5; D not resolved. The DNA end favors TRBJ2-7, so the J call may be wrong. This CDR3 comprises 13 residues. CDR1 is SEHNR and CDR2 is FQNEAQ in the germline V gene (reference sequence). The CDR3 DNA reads TGTGCCAGCAGCTTAGCTCGTCTCCACGAGCAGTACTTC. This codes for CASSLARLHEQYF.

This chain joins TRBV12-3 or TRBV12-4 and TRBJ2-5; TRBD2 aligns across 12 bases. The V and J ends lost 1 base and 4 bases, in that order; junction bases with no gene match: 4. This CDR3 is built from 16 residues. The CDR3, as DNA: TGTGCCAGCAGTTTAGGGACTAGCGGGAAGGGAGAGACCCAGTACTTC. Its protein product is CASSLGTSGKGETQYF.

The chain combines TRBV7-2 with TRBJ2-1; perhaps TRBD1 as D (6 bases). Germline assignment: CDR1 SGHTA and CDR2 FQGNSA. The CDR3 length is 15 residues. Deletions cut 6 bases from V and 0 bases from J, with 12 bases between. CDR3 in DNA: TGTGCCAGCAGTCGACAGGCGATCTCCTACAATGAGCAGTTCTTC. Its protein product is CASSRQAISYNEQFF. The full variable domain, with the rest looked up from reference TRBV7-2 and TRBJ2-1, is GAGVSQSPSNKVTEKGKDVELRCDPISGHTALYWYRQSLGQGLEFLIYFQGNSAPDKSGLPSDRFSAERTGGSVSTLTIQRTQQEDSAVYLCASSRQAISYNEQFFGPGTRLTVL.

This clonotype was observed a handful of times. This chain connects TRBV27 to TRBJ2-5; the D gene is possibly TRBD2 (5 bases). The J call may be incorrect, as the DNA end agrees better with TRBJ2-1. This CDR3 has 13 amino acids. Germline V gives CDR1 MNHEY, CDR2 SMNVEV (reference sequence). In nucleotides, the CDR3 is TGTGCCAGCAGTTTCCCGCTAGCAGATGAGCAGTTCTTC. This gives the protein CASSFPLADEQFF.

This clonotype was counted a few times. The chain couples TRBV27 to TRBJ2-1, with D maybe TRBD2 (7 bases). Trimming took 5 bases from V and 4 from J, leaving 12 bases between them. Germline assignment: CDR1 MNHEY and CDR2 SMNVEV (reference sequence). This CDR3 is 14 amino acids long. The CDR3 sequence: CASSKGGGYNEQFF. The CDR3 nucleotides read TGTGCCAGCAGTAAGGGGGGGGGTTACAATGAGCAGTTCTTC.

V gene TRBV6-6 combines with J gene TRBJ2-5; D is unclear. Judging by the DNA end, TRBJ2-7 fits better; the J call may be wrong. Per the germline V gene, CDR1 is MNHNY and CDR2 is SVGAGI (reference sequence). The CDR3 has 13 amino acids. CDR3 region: CASSYSESVEQYV. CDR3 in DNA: TGTGCCAGCAGTTACTCGGAGTCAGTCGAGCAGTACGTC.